These 17 T cell receptor beta chains share one sample of origin, sequenced in a study of T-cell memory formation after mild COVID-19. TCRdb recomputed calls from the 5' RACE reads with MiXCR, one row per CDR3 protein. The sample includes 150,000 to 200,000 distinct CDR3 sequences, approximately 16% seen only once; the top ten take approximately 2.1%. Sequencing was done on a sample of PBMCs or a T cell subset sorted from them (not recorded which). Receptors were obtained from an adult woman who had mild COVID-19 (a few samples of this study predate the infection). Cell type and time point are not known.

In its sample, this clonotype was seen a few times. The CDR3 is CSARPPGGPKYEQYF. In nucleotides, the CDR3 is TGCAGTGCTAGGCCGCCCGGGGGGCCGAAGTACGAGCAGTACTTC. This chain joins TRBV20-1 and TRBJ2-7; the D gene is possibly TRBD2 (7 bases). The CDR3 has 15 amino acids. V shed 3 bases and J shed 4 bases, with 19 bases lying between them. CDR1 is DFQATT and CDR2 is SNEGSKA in the germline V gene (reference sequence).

The V call is TRBV7-3, the J call TRBJ2-3; D is possibly TRBD2 (6 bases). The V end lost 3 bases, the J end lost 10 bases, and 14 bases lay between the germline ends. Germline V CDR1 and CDR2: SGHTA, FQGTGA. The CDR3 contains 13 residues. In nucleotides, the CDR3 is TGTGCCAGCAGCTTCGGCGGGACTGAAGCGCAGTATTTT. It is translated as CASSFGGTEAQYF.

This clonotype was counted many times. The chain carries TRBV7-8 and TRBJ2-7, with 13 bases fitting TRBD2. The J segment lost 1 base and the V segment lost 5 bases, leaving 11 bases of the junction unmatched. The CDR3 has 18 residues. CDR1 and CDR2 from the germline V gene are SGHVS and FQNEAQ. CDR3: CASSPRIVTSGGSYEQYF. DNA of the CDR3: TGTGCCAGCAGCCCCCGGATAGTGACTAGCGGGGGGTCCTACGAGCAGTACTTC.

The chain employs TRBV9 and TRBJ1-2, with D hard to call. The CDR3 runs 14 residues. Germline-derived CDR1 and CDR2 are SGDLS and YYNGEE. V was cut by 0 bases and J by 8 bases, with 14 bases left in between. The CDR3: CASSVGLGEVGYTF. CDR3 bases: TGTGCCAGCAGCGTAGGATTGGGAGAAGTCGGCTACACCTTC.

V and J are TRBV7-6 and TRBJ1-3; perhaps TRBD1 as D (6 bases). The CDR3 runs to 16 residues. Germline CDR1 and CDR2: SGHVS and FNYEAQ. Trimming pared 0 bases from V and 4 bases from J, leaving 13 bases between. The CDR3 loop reads CASSLAQAGAGNTIYF. CDR3 in DNA: TGTGCCAGCAGCTTAGCCCAAGCAGGGGCCGGAAACACCATATATTTT.

The CDR3 DNA follows: TGTGCCAGCAGCTTAACGGGGGGGCCTCCGTCCAATGAGCAGTTCTTC. This translates into CASSLTGGPPSNEQFF. The rearrangement uses TRBV7-3 and TRBJ2-1, with D tentatively TRBD2 (7 bases). Germline CDR1 and CDR2: SGHTA and FQGTGA. Trimming shortened V by 0 bases and J by 6 bases, and 15 bases separated the two germline ends. The CDR3 is 16 amino acids.

This clonotype was observed a few times. The chain carries TRBV7-3 and TRBJ2-1, with D possibly matching TRBD2 (6 bases). CDR1 is SGHTA, CDR2 FQGTGA, per germline. The CDR3 has 16 amino acids. Deletions cut 2 bases from V and 8 bases from J, with 19 bases between. The CDR3 reads CASSLYADYPNYEQFF. In DNA, the CDR3 is TGTGCCAGCAGCTTATACGCGGACTACCCAAACTATGAGCAGTTCTTC.

This clonotype has more than one count but fewer than ten. This chain links TRBV5-1 with TRBJ2-1, with 12 bases that match TRBD2. The CDR3 length is 18 residues. Per the germline V gene, CDR1 is SGHRS and CDR2 is YFSETQ. V trimming: 0 bases; J trimming: 2 bases; junction bases outside the gene matches: 6. CDR3 DNA sequence: TGCGCCAGCAGCTTGGCTAGCGGGGGGGCCTCCCCCTACAATGAGCAGTTCTTC. Amino acid sequence: CASSLASGGASPYNEQFF.

The chain is built from TRBV7-6 and TRBJ2-3; tentatively, D is TRBD2 (7 bases). Per germline, CDR1 SGHVS and CDR2 FNYEAQ. V lost 5 bases to trimming and J lost 7 bases, with 16 bases between them. The CDR3 totals 14 residues. The CDR3 nucleotides are TGTGCCAGCAGCCAGGGGAGGGGTCGGAATACGCAGTATTTT. This translates into CASSQGRGRNTQYF.

This clonotype was counted only a few times. In DNA form, the CDR3 reads TGCAGTGCTACGGACAGGGATGAGACCCAGTACTTC. Translating it yields CSATDRDETQYF. The V call is TRBV20-1, the J call TRBJ2-5, with TRBD1 identical over 8 bases. Germline CDR1 and CDR2: DFQATT and SNEGSKA (reference sequence). The J segment lost 5 bases and the V segment lost 4 bases, leaving 3 bases of the junction unmatched. The CDR3 is 12 residues long.

The chain recombines TRBV29-1 with TRBJ1-1, with D possibly TRBD1 on 5 matching bases. This CDR3 spans 17 amino acids. CDR1 and CDR2 from the germline V gene are SQVTM and ANQGSEA. The V and J ends lost 1 base and 1 base respectively, with 19 bases between them. The CDR3 here is CSVEGRQGKGRNTEAFF. Here the CDR3 DNA reads TGCAGCGTTGAAGGTCGGCAGGGAAAGGGACGGAACACTGAAGCTTTCTTT.

This clonotype was observed a handful of times. V usage is TRBV5-4 and J usage is TRBJ2-7; D is possibly TRBD1 or TRBD2 (5 bases each). This CDR3 spans 11 amino acids. Trimming shortened V by 4 bases and J by 9 bases, and 11 bases separated the two germline ends. Germline CDR1 and CDR2: SGHNT and YYREEE (reference sequence). CDR3 nucleotide sequence: TGTGCCAGCAGCCCGGGGCTCGGGCAGTACTTC. Amino acid sequence: CASSPGLGQYF.

The DNA of the CDR3 is TGTGCCAGCAGCCCGACAGACAAGAGGGGCTACACCTTC. This codes for CASSPTDKRGYTF. This chain links TRBV16 with TRBJ1-2; a weak D match, TRBD1 (5 bases). CDR3 length: 13 amino acids. V shed 4 bases and J shed 8 bases, with 14 bases lying between them. Per the germline V gene, CDR1 is KGHSY and CDR2 is FQNENV.

This sequence joins TRBV20-1 and TRBJ1-5, with TRBD1 identical over 8 bases. CDR1 is DFQATT, CDR2 SNEGSKA, per germline (reference sequence). Losses at the gene ends were 5 bases for V and 1 base for J; bases not matched to a gene: 7. The length of the CDR3 is 15 residues. The CDR3 DNA reads TGCAGTGCTCGGGCAGGGGGCGGAAGCAATCAGCCCCAGCATTTT. The encoded protein is CSARAGGGSNQPQHF.

The chain has TRBV29-1 and TRBJ1-4, with D hard to call. The CDR3 has 11 amino acids. From germline, CDR1 is SQVTM and CDR2 ANQGSEA. The CDR3 DNA follows: TGCACTACTTTGACGAATGAAAAACTGTTTTTT. Amino acid sequence: CTTLTNEKLFF.

This clonotype has ten or more counts. J is TRBJ2-7 and V is TRBV12-3 or TRBV12-4, with D uncertain. There are 12 residues in the CDR3. V shed 3 bases and J shed 7 bases, with 10 bases lying between them. This CDR3 is CASSFTALEQYF. The DNA of the CDR3 is TGTGCCAGCAGTTTCACGGCGCTAGAGCAGTACTTC.

V is TRBV20-1 and J is TRBJ2-7, with 7 bases aligning to TRBD2. The V gene's germline CDR1 is DFQATT and CDR2 SNEGSKA (reference sequence). V shed 7 bases and J 7 bases; nucleotides not matched to a gene: 10. This CDR3 is built from 12 residues. CDR3 bases: TGCAGTGTTAGCAGCGGGGTCCAGGAGCAGTACTTC. As protein: CSVSSGVQEQYF.